These 7 T cell receptor beta chains share one sample of origin, sequenced in a study of CD8 T cells in ankylosing spondylitis. One entry per CDR3 protein, called by TCRdb with MiXCR from the 5' RACE reads. The sample carries approximately 220,000 distinct CDR3 sequences, roughly 24% recorded once. The sequenced sample was blood, either unsorted or a sorted T cell fraction (not recorded which). These receptors were obtained from a male donor with ankylosing spondylitis or in good health (not recorded which).

This chain connects TRBV20-1 to TRBJ2-3, with D unresolved. The ends were cut back, 3 bases at V and 0 bases at J, with 10 bases in the middle. Germline CDR1 reads DFQATT; CDR2 reads SNEGSKA (reference sequence). The CDR3 is 14 residues long. In DNA form, the CDR3 reads TGCAGTGCTAGCGGCGACCCTAGCACAGATACGCAGTATTTT. It encodes CSASGDPSTDTQYF.

This clonotype was picked up many times. The chain is built from TRBV5-1 and TRBJ2-2; perhaps TRBD1 as D (6 bases). Per germline, CDR1 SGHRS and CDR2 YFSETQ. V lost 4 bases and J 0 bases, leaving 13 bases between the germline ends. The CDR3 runs 16 residues. The DNA of the CDR3 is TGCGCCAGCAGCCCAGGACAGATTGCGAACACCGGGGAGCTGTTTTTT. Its protein is CASSPGQIANTGELFF.

Ten or more counts support this clonotype. This chain uses TRBV12-3 or TRBV12-4 with TRBJ2-1; possibly TRBD2 for D (5 bases). With 5 bases removed from V and 4 bases from J, the gap between germline ends came to 15 bases. This CDR3 has 15 residues. The CDR3 loop is CASSVSGNKYNEQFF. DNA for the CDR3: TGTGCCAGCAGTGTAAGCGGTAATAAGTACAATGAGCAGTTCTTC.

This clonotype was counted ten times or more. The chain combines TRBV6-1 with TRBJ1-5; D ambiguous. Germline V gene data show CDR1 as MNHNS and CDR2 as SASEGT. There are 15 residues in the CDR3. Trimming removed 6 bases at V and 4 bases at J, with 16 bases between. DNA for the CDR3: TGTGCCAGCAGCGAGGTCGCGTACCCAAATCAGCCCCAGCATTTT. It codes for CASSEVAYPNQPQHF.

This clonotype appeared once. The chain links TRBV4-3 to TRBJ2-1, with 12 bases lining up with TRBD2. Germline-derived CDR1 and CDR2 are LGHNA and YSLEER. The CDR3 extends over 17 amino acids. The J segment lost 8 bases and the V segment lost 0 bases, leaving 8 bases of the junction unmatched. The CDR3 loop is CASSQDDRTSGTYEQFF. CDR3 coding DNA: TGCGCCAGCAGCCAAGATGACAGGACTAGCGGGACCTATGAGCAGTTCTTC.

This clonotype was recorded many times. The genes are TRBV12-3 or TRBV12-4 and TRBJ1-5; 9 bases map to TRBD1. With 6 bases clipped from V and 4 bases from J, the junction kept 4 bases outside the gene matches. This CDR3 contains 14 residues. The CDR3 region has the DNA TGTGCCAGCAGGCGGGACAGGGAAAATCAGCCCCAGCATTTT. Its translation: CASRRDRENQPQHF.

V is TRBV2 and J is TRBJ2-6; D call uncertain. Germline V gene lookup returns CDR1 SNHLY and CDR2 FYNNEI. V lost 8 bases and J lost 0, with 11 bases in between. This CDR3 region has 15 residues. CDR3 in DNA: TGTGCCAGCCTCGGTCCGGGCTCTGGGGCCAACGTCCTGACTTTC. Protein: CASLGPGSGANVLTF.